This T cell receptor (beta chain) was sequenced in a study of T cell changes during pregnancy in multiple sclerosis. Using immunoSEQ multiplex PCR, the repertoire was profiled, and TCRdb retains in-frame clones only, with some absent. The sample consists of roughly 40,000 clones, about 90% of them appearing once. This CDR3 comprises 15 residues. With 3 bases clipped from V and 1 base from J, the junction kept 5 bases outside the gene matches. CDR1 is LNHDA, CDR2 SQIVND, per germline (reference sequence). The chain joins TRBV19 to TRBJ2-5, with 7 bases that match TRBD2. Here the sequenced sample was CD4+ T cells from peripheral blood mononuclear cells, taken in the second trimester of pregnancy. The TCR was taken from a female donor in good health, enrolled as a control in a pregnancy study. The CDR3 loop is CASSISLAVQETQYF. The DNA for the CDR3 is TGTGCCAGTAGTATCTCTCTAGCGGTCCAAGAGACCCAGTACTTC.